This T cell receptor (beta chain) was captured by sequencing in a study of T-cell memory formation after mild COVID-19. Study as a whole: TCR clusters were mostly confined to one donor each.

One entry per CDR3 protein, called by TCRdb with MiXCR from the 5' RACE reads. The sample has more than 300,000 distinct CDR3 sequences, more than 20% seen once; the top ten hold under 25%. V shed 5 bases and J 0 bases; nucleotides not matched to a gene: 10. Looked up from germline, CDR1 is SGHTA and CDR2 is FQGTGA. The CDR3 is 17 amino acids. This clonotype occurred many times. Specimen: PBMCs or a T cell subset sorted from them (not recorded which). The V gene is TRBV7-3, the J gene TRBJ2-1; 7 nucleotides line up with TRBD2. This clonotype was sampled from a man aged 18 to 29 who had mild COVID-19 (a few samples of this study predate the infection). Cell type and time point are not known. DNA of the CDR3: TGTGCCAGCAGCGATCCCGCAGGCGGGGGCTCCTACAATGAGCAGTTCTTC. Its protein is CASSDPAGGGSYNEQFF.